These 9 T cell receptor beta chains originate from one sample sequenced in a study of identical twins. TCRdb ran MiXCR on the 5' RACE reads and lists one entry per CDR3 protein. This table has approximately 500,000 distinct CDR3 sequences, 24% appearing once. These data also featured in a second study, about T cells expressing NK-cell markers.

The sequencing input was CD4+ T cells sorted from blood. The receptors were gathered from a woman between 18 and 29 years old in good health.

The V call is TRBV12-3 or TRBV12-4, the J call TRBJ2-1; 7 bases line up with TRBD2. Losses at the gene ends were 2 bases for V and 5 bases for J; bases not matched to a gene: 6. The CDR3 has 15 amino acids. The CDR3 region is CASSLSLADDNEQFF. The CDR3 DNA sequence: TGTGCCAGCAGTTTATCCCTAGCGGATGACAATGAGCAGTTCTTC.

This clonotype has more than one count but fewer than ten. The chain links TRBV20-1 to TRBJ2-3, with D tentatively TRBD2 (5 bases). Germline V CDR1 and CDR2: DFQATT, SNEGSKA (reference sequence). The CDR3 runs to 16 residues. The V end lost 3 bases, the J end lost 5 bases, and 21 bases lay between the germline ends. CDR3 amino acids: CSASSSGSIYRDTQYF. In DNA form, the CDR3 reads TGCAGTGCTAGTAGTTCTGGGAGTATATACCGAGATACGCAGTATTTT.

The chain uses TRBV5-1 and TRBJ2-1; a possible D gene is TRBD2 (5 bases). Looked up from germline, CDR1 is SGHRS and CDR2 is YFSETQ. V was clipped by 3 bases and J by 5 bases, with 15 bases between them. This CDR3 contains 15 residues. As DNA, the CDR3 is TGCGCCAGCAGCTCGCCCGGGAACCTAAACAATGAGCAGTTCTTC. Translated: CASSSPGNLNNEQFF.

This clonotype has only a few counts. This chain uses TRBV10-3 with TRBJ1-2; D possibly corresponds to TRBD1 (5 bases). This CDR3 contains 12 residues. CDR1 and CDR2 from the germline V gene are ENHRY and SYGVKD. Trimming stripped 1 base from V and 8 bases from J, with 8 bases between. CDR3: CAISEWTLGYTF. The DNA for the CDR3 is TGTGCCATCAGTGAGTGGACACTCGGCTACACCTTC.

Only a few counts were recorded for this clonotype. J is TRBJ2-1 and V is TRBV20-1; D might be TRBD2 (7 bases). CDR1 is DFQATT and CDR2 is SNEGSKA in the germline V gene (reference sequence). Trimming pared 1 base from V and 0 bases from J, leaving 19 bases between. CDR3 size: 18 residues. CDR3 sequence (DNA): TGCAGTGCTAGAGTAGGGGGTCTAGGCGGGAGCTCCTACAATGAGCAGTTCTTC. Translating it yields CSARVGGLGGSSYNEQFF.

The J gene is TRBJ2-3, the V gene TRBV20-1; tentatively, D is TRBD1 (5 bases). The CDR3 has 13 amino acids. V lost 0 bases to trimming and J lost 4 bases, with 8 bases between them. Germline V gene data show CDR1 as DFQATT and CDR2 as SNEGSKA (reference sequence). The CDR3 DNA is TGCAGTGCTAGAGATGGGGCCGCAGATACGCAGTATTTT. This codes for CSARDGAADTQYF.

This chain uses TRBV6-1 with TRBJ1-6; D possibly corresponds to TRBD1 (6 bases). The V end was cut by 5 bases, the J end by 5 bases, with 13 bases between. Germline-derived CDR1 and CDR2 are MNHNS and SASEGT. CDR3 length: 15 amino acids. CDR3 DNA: TGTGCCAGCAGTACAGGGATCCTCGATAATTCACCCCTCCACTTT. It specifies CASSTGILDNSPLHF.

The CDR3 here is CASSQPGGANVLTF. CDR3 sequence (DNA): TGTGCCAGCAGCCAACCAGGGGGGGCCAACGTCCTGACTTTC. The V gene is TRBV7-9, the J gene TRBJ2-6, with D possibly being TRBD1 (5 bases). In germline, CDR1 is SEHNR, CDR2 FQNEAQ (reference sequence). The CDR3 is 14 residues long. Trimming pared 5 bases from V and 4 bases from J, leaving 9 bases between.

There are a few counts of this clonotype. CDR3 residues: CASFSGNEQYF. CDR3 nucleotides: TGTGCCAGCTTCTCAGGGAACGAGCAGTACTTC. The rearrangement links TRBV7-9 to TRBJ2-7, with TRBD1 as a possible D gene (5 bases). From germline, CDR1 is SEHNR and CDR2 FQNEAQ (reference sequence). This CDR3 spans 11 amino acids. The V and J ends lost 8 bases and 5 bases respectively, with 10 bases between them.